This entry is about one T cell receptor beta chain. The sample holds many counts of this clonotype. The target of this receptor is not known. No much larger clone is present one base from it, and per-base qualities are unavailable. The germline V gene provides CDR1 SGHTA and CDR2 FQGNSA. Trimming at the junction amounts to 2 bases on V and 4 bases on J, and the germline ends lie 11 bases apart. From the cysteine up to the phenylalanine, the CDR3 has a length of 15 residues. Just the 45-base CDR3 DNA is kept, in frame starting at base 1. Ophthalmopathy patients had moderately to severely active disease, Clinical Activity Score of at least 3, NOSPECS grade of at least 4, and duration under 3 months. Patients with uncontrolled infections, other autoimmune diseases, pregnancy or lactation were excluded. Diagnoses were established on the basis of clinical symptoms, serum thyroxine and TRAb, thyroid ultrasound, and orbital computed tomography. PBMCs were separated from 10 ml of fresh peripheral blood using Ficoll-Paque density gradient centrifugation. Total RNA was extracted using Trizol reagent, and RNA quality was assessed on an Agilent 2100 Bioanalyzer.

This entry belongs to a study of T cells in Graves' hyperthyroidism and ophthalmopathy (dated by TCRdb to the late 2010s). Regarding the complete study: Peripheral blood samples were taken at initial diagnosis, before any treatment was given. TCR V-J signatures able to tell the groups apart were searched for in a discovery cohort of more than 90 patients, of whom over 40 had Graves' ophthalmopathy and around 57 had stable Graves' hyperthyroidism. In roughly six Graves' hyperthyroidism patients, the study also compared T-cell repertoires from thyroid tissue with T-cell repertoires from blood. After blood sampling, hyperthyroidism patients were treated with methimazole at a starting dose of 30 mg daily, and ophthalmopathy patients were treated with high-dose intravenous methylprednisolone. The approximately 90 discovery patients were randomly split 7:3 into training and test sets. An independent validation cohort of under 20 hyperthyroidism patients and 17 patients who later progressed to ophthalmopathy tested prospective prediction of ophthalmopathy. According to the paper, TCR Vbeta CDR3 sequencing was carried out on some 130 peripheral blood samples, which came from approximately 43 ophthalmopathy, approximately 78 hyperthyroidism and about 17 progressor patients. What the study reported, not specific to this receptor: No statistical method was used to fix the sample size in advance, and group allocation was not hidden from the investigators. Blood samples also contained most of the expanded thyroid clonotypes (frequency above 0.001), which suggests that blood repertoires may reflect thyroid immune responses. During validation, the model predicted progression to ophthalmopathy a median of around 6 months ahead of onset, with more than 55% sensitivity and under 85% specificity. Ophthalmopathy was separated from stable hyperthyroidism by a 13 V-J signature model, with 85% to 90% sensitivity and approximately 81% specificity obtained in cross-validation and 80%/75% obtained in testing.

TCR beta CDR3 regions were amplified from RNA transcripts. A first-round RT-PCR of the TCR CDR3 used the HTBI primer set with the Qiagen OneStep RT-PCR kit. A second multiplex PCR round built the libraries, followed by size selection and purification. The libraries were sequenced on an Illumina HiSeq2000 using paired-end 100 bp reads. For the original study's pipeline: Raw data were processed with SOAPnuke, discarding reads with adapters, uncalled bases, mean Phred below 15, or no exact constant-primer or identifier match. COPE v1.2.5 was used to merge the high-quality paired reads, and each unique nucleotide sequence was defined as a clonotype. Clonotypes were aligned to IMGT TRBV, TRBD and TRBJ reference segments using MiTCR v1.1. The analysis was restricted to V-J combinations with a frequency above 0.0001, which together covered about 99% of the repertoires. The TCS score was defined as F50 (clonal expansion) divided by E x V (chaos), with BLOSUM62-based TCRdist calculated between CDR3 peptides within each V-J. Welch's t-statistics and random forest reduced several hundred V-J features to about 12, which were used in a naive Bayes classifier (R e1071). The public reads were reprocessed in TCRdb via fastp at Q25 and MiXCR, keeping in-frame beta chains. Rows are combined by CDR3 protein, so each entry shows the most common genes and DNA. TCRdb assigned the V and J calls; the authors' analysis was not used. The sample table records almost 250,000 distinct CDR3 sequences; about 25% of these occur just once. The ten biggest clones cover roughly 40% of the sample.

The rearranged chain carries TRBV7-2 and TRBJ2-2, with the D gene not clear enough to name. The TCR originated in a woman between 40 and 55 years old with Graves' ophthalmopathy. Sequencing was done on a sample of blood. The CDR3 reads as follows: CASSLHNTGTGELFF. The sequenced DNA is TGTGCCAGCAGCTTACATAACACGGGCACCGGGGAGCTGTTTTTT.